The 11 T cell receptor beta chains reported below all come from one sample, sequenced in a study of cytomegalovirus exposure and HLA in healthy donors (dated by TCRdb to the late 2010s). The method was the immunoSEQ multiplex PCR assay. The multiplex PCR relied on a mix of 60 forward primers for TCR Vbeta segments and 13 reverse primers for TCR Jbeta segments. TCRdb mirrors the immuneACCESS table, restricted to in-frame sequences. Some clones are absent from its copies; in checked studies, under half trace to an unresolved V gene, and the reason for the others is unknown. The sample table shows approximately 150,000 clones, and around four fifths are seen once. The top ten constitute roughly 1.9% of the sample. Material: PBMCs. All receptors come from a woman between 40 and 50 years old in good health and CMV-seronegative.

This clone was observed a single time. J is TRBJ2-1 and V is TRBV9; no clear D. The CDR3 sequence is 15 residues long. V shed 6 bases and J shed 10 bases, with 23 bases lying between them. Per the germline V gene, CDR1 is SGDLS and CDR2 is YYNGEE. The CDR3 bases are TGTGCCAGCACCCCCCGGTCCCTATCCCCCCCCGAGCAGTTCTTC. It translates to CASTPRSLSPPEQFF.

This chain joins TRBV10-3 and TRBJ1-2; TRBD1 matches 7 bases. The CDR3 covers 15 residues. After removal of 0 bases from V and 5 bases from J, the junction contained 6 bases not matched to a gene. Germline CDR1 is ENHRY and CDR2 is SYGVKD. This CDR3 is CAISESRTGGYGYTF. The CDR3 DNA follows: TGTGCCATCAGTGAGTCTAGGACAGGAGGGTATGGCTACACCTTC.

The chain recombines TRBV28 with TRBJ1-3; tentative D call: TRBD1 (5 bases). The CDR3 runs 14 residues. The V gene's germline CDR1 is MDHEN and CDR2 SYDVKM. Trimming took 7 bases from V and 1 from J, leaving 11 bases between them. The CDR3 DNA follows: TGTGCCAGCAAAACCCCAGGGTCTGGAAACACCATATATTTT. It yields the protein CASKTPGSGNTIYF.

The CDR3 protein is CSASSNQPQHF. The CDR3 nucleotides read TGCAGTGCATCAAGCAATCAGCCCCAGCATTTT. The genes are TRBV20-1 and TRBJ1-5, with no clear D. CDR1 DFQATT and CDR2 SNEGSKA come from the germline V gene (reference sequence). This CDR3 has 11 residues. The germline V and J ends were trimmed by 6 bases and 1 base, with 4 bases remaining between them.

The rearrangement uses TRBV7-9 and TRBJ2-7; a weak D match, TRBD1 (5 bases). Trimming pared 5 bases from V and 3 bases from J, leaving 11 bases between. Germline V gene data show CDR1 as SEHNR and CDR2 as FQNEAQ (reference sequence). The CDR3 is 13 residues long. Written as DNA, the CDR3 is TGTGCCAGCAGCCCCAGGGTCTACTACGAGCAGTACTTC. Translating it yields CASSPRVYYEQYF.

This chain joins TRBV10-1 and TRBJ2-1; the D is unclear. CDR3 length: 13 amino acids. The germline V gene has CDR1 WNHNN and CDR2 SYGVQD (reference sequence). The V gene lost 2 bases and the J gene lost 7 bases, with 9 bases spanning the gap. The CDR3 DNA is TGCGCCAGCAGTGAGAATTCCGTGAATGAGCAGTTCTTC. Its protein product is CASSENSVNEQFF.

The chain is built from TRBV2 and TRBJ1-4; 9 positions match TRBD1. CDR3 size: 14 residues. The V gene's germline CDR1 is SNHLY and CDR2 FYNNEI. V shed 9 bases and J 9 bases; nucleotides not matched to a gene: 11. The CDR3 DNA is TGTGCCAGGGGGCCGGGACAGGGAAGGAAAAAACTGTTTTTT. This encodes CARGPGQGRKKLFF.

This clone occurred a few times. In the same sample, other DNA sequences code for this CDR3. V and J are TRBV30 and TRBJ2-7, with a weak D call TRBD1 (5 bases). Germline V CDR1 and CDR2: GTSNPN, SVGIG (reference sequence). The CDR3 totals 14 residues. Trimming removed 3 bases from V and 12 bases from J, with 24 bases in between. The DNA for the CDR3 is TGTGCCTGGAGCGCACGAATAGTCCCAGGGAATCCGTACTTC. Translation: CAWSARIVPGNPYF. The full variable domain, rest sourced from reference TRBV30 and TRBJ2-7, is SQTIHQWPATLVQPVGSPLSLECTVEGTSNPNLYWYRQAAGRGLQLLFYSVGIGQISSEVPQNLSASRPQDRQFILSSKKLLLSDSGFYLCAWSARIVPGNPYFGPGTRLTVT.

The V gene is TRBV25-1, the J gene TRBJ1-4; 7 nucleotides align to TRBD1. V gave up 3 bases and J gave up 8 bases; unmatched junction bases: 9. Looked up from germline, CDR1 is MGHDK and CDR2 is SYGVNS. The CDR3 runs to 15 residues. Written as DNA, the CDR3 is TGTGCCAGCAGTGACCCCTCCAGGGGGAGGGAAAAACTGTTTTTT. It yields the protein CASSDPSRGREKLFF.

This clone was detected only a few times. The chain is built from TRBV9 and TRBJ2-7, with 7 bases fitting TRBD2. Unmatched junction bases numbered 8, after V lost 0 bases and J lost 2 bases. From germline, CDR1 is SGDLS and CDR2 YYNGEE. The CDR3 length is 16 residues. CDR3 nucleotides: TGTGCCAGCAGCGTAGGTGGTCTAGCGGACACCTACGAGCAGTACTTC. Protein product: CASSVGGLADTYEQYF.

The chain uses TRBV5-8 and TRBJ1-5; 8 bases align to TRBD1. The CDR3 contains 15 residues. Trimming at V came to 3 bases and at J to 3 bases, leaving 5 bases not matched to a gene. Per the germline V gene, CDR1 is SGHTS and CDR2 is YDEGEE. The CDR3 here is CASSSRGPDNQPQHF. In DNA, the CDR3 is TGTGCCAGCAGCTCCAGGGGGCCGGACAATCAGCCCCAGCATTTT.